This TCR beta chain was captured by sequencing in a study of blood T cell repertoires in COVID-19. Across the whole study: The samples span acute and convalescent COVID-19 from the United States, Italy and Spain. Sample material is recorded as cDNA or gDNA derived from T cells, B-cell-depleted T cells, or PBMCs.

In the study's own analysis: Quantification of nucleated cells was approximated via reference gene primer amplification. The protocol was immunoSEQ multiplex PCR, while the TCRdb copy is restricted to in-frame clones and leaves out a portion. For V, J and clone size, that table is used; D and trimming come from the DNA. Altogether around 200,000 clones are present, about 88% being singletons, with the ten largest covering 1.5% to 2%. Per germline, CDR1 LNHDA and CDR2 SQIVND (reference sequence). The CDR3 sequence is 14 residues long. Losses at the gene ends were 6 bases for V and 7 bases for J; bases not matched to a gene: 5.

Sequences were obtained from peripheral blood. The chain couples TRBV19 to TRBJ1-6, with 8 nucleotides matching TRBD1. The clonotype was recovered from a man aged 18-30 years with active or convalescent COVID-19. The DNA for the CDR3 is TGTGCCAGTAGAGGGACAGGCGCGAATTCACCCCTCCACTTT. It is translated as CASRGTGANSPLHF.